This TCR beta chain was captured in a study of T cell repertoires in cytomegalovirus infection. Study-wide results and limits: The cumulative frequency of public TCR beta families distinguished individuals who carried CMV together with the relevant HLA. HLA-C-restricted, CMV-specific TCR beta clonotypes were dominant ex vivo.

TCRdb recomputed calls from the reads with MiXCR, one row per CDR3 protein. This table has around 450,000 distinct CDR3 sequences, about 11% appearing once. The CDR3 covers 14 residues. From germline, CDR1 is LNHDA and CDR2 SQIVND (reference sequence). V shed 4 bases and J 2 bases; nucleotides not matched to a gene: 4. This clonotype was recorded a few times. The antigen remains undetermined. The clonotype comes from a human donor in good health (CMV status not recorded). Some clones in this sample may be carry-over from other donors' samples. The chain employs TRBV19 and TRBJ2-5, with 7 bases that match TRBD1. The sequencing sample was made of PBMCs. The CDR3 here is CASSRGQAQETQYF. CDR3 nucleotide sequence: TGTGCCAGTAGTAGAGGACAGGCTCAAGAGACCCAGTACTTC.